The 30 T cell receptor beta chains given below trace back to one sample, sequenced in a study of post-analysis software for immune sequencing data. Researchers reported that TCR beta cDNA libraries carried unique molecular identifiers. TCRdb redid the calling of the PCR reads with MiXCR, one entry per CDR3 protein. The sample shows 700,000 to 800,000 distinct CDR3 sequences, roughly 27% of them seen only once. Whole-study findings and limits: Roughly 5 TRBV segments were significantly more frequent in patients than in controls. TRBV5-6, TRBV5-1 and TRBV20-1 were among these segments.

Antigens of these TCRs are unknown. The sequencing sample was made of blood. These receptors were taken from a girl aged 10 to 17 with multiple sclerosis.

This clonotype occurred a few times. The genes are TRBV6-1 and TRBJ2-1; D gene ambiguous. Trimming stripped 7 bases from V and 2 bases from J, with 30 bases between. In germline, CDR1 is MNHNS, CDR2 SASEGT. The CDR3 is 20 amino acids. This CDR3 reads CASTLLTPGSKHPPYNEQFF. DNA of the CDR3: TGTGCCAGCACCCTGTTAACCCCGGGCAGCAAGCATCCCCCCTACAATGAGCAGTTCTTC.

This clonotype was picked up many times. The rearrangement links TRBV29-1 to TRBJ2-5; perhaps TRBD1 as D (6 bases). Germline CDR1 reads SQVTM; CDR2 reads ANQGSEA. There are 10 residues in the CDR3. Trimming cost V 7 bases and J 8 bases, with 11 bases left between them. CDR3: CSAGVDTQYF. CDR3 in DNA: TGCAGCGCAGGGGTGGATACCCAGTACTTC.

Concerning this clonotype itself: One junction end disagrees with the germline gene, perhaps due to a read error. The V call is TRBV7-9, the J call TRBJ1-5; 7 nucleotides line up with TRBD1. This CDR3 is 14 amino acids long. In germline, CDR1 is SEHNR, CDR2 FQNEAQ (reference sequence). CDR3 nucleotide sequence: TGTGCCAGCAGCTCGACGACAGGGAATCAGCCCCGGCATTTT. It yields the protein CASSSTTGNQPRHF. The whole variable domain, filled in from reference TRBV7-9 and TRBJ1-5, reads DTGVSQNPRHKITKRGQNVTFRCDPISEHNRLYWYRQTLGQGPEFLTYFQNEAQLEKSRLLSDRFSAERPKGSFSTLEIQRTEQGDSAMYLCASSSTTGNQPRHFGDGTRLSIL.

The V gene is TRBV12-3 or TRBV12-4, the J gene TRBJ1-4; weak D call: TRBD1 (5 bases). The CDR3 length is 15 residues. The germline V and J ends were trimmed by 6 bases and 2 bases, with 13 bases remaining between them. The CDR3 bases are TGTGCCAGCAGCCCGTCGGGGGGGACTAATGAAAAACTGTTTTTT. Residues: CASSPSGGTNEKLFF.

This chain uses TRBV28 with TRBJ2-7, with 13 bases that match TRBD2. Germline V lookup: CDR1 MDHEN, CDR2 SYDVKM. The CDR3 runs 16 residues. The V segment lost 5 bases and the J segment 1 base; nucleotides outside the gene matches: 5. The CDR3 nucleotides read TGTGCCAGCAGTAAAGGGACTAGCGGGACTTCCTACGAGCAGTACTTC. Amino acids: CASSKGTSGTSYEQYF.

The rearrangement joins TRBV5-1 to TRBJ1-2, with 8 bases that match TRBD1. CDR3 size: 16 residues. The trim removed 4 bases at V and 5 bases at J, leaving 13 bases unmatched. Germline-derived CDR1 and CDR2 are SGHRS and YFSETQ. The CDR3, as DNA: TGCGCCAGCAGCGCCGGGACAGGCACATCACTTTATGGCTACACCTTC. Translating it yields CASSAGTGTSLYGYTF.

The chain has TRBV24-1 and TRBJ1-1, with D maybe TRBD1 (6 bases). This CDR3 has 13 residues. V was cut by 5 bases and J by 10 bases, with 16 bases left in between. Per germline, CDR1 KGHDR and CDR2 SFDVKD. CDR3 sequence: CATSGTVGGTAFF. In DNA form, the CDR3 reads TGTGCCACCAGTGGGACAGTGGGGGGCACAGCTTTCTTT.

This clonotype appeared a single time. CDR3 in DNA: TGTGCCAACAGCCCGACTAGCGGGAGTCAAGAGACCCAGTACTTC. It translates to CANSPTSGSQETQYF. The V and J genes are TRBV12-3 or TRBV12-4 and TRBJ2-5, with 12 bases lining up with TRBD2. This CDR3 comprises 15 residues. The V segment lost 10 bases and the J segment 2 bases; nucleotides outside the gene matches: 8.

The genes are TRBV4-3 and TRBJ1-5, with 7 nucleotides matching TRBD1. The germline CDR1 and CDR2 sequences are LGHNA and YSLEER. This CDR3 spans 15 amino acids. V was pared by 0 bases and J by 5 bases, with 4 bases of the junction left unmatched. The CDR3 sequence: CASSQEQGLHQPQHF. DNA for the CDR3: TGCGCCAGCAGCCAAGAACAGGGGTTACATCAGCCCCAGCATTTT.

V usage is TRBV6-5 and J usage is TRBJ2-5; maybe TRBD2 (6 bases). Germline V lookup: CDR1 MNHEY, CDR2 SVGAGI. The V end lost 4 bases, the J end lost 5 bases, and 14 bases lay between the germline ends. The CDR3 loop spans 14 amino acids. CDR3 protein: CASSLKPAGETQYF. In nucleotides, the CDR3 is TGTGCCAGCAGTTTGAAGCCCGCGGGGGAGACCCAGTACTTC.

This clonotype was picked up a small number of times. V and J are TRBV6-5 and TRBJ1-5; D gene ambiguous. V gave up 0 bases and J gave up 6 bases, with 21 bases separating them. CDR3 length equals 18 residues. Germline lookup yields CDR1 MNHEY and CDR2 SVGAGI. The CDR3, as DNA: TGTGCCAGCAGTTACTCAGGTCTGGGAGCGCAGCGCGGTCAGCCCCAGCATTTT. It yields the protein CASSYSGLGAQRGQPQHF.

As for this clonotype: One junction end does not reproduce the germline sequence, and a read error may be involved. The V and J genes are TRBV2 and TRBJ2-2; 7 positions match TRBD2. From germline, CDR1 is SNHLY and CDR2 FYNNEI. This CDR3 region has 15 residues. CDR3 residues: CASSALAANTGERFF. The CDR3 DNA reads TGTGCCAGCAGTGCCCTAGCGGCTAACACCGGGGAGCGGTTTTTT. Complete variable domain (other parts from reference TRBV2 and TRBJ2-2): EPEVTQTPSHQVTQMGQEVILRCVPISNHLYFYWYRQILGQKVEFLVSFYNNEISEKSEIFDDQFSVERPDGSNFTLKIRSTKLEDSAMYFCASSALAANTGERFFGEGSRLTVL.

The chain combines TRBV20-1 with TRBJ2-2, with TRBD2 as a possible D gene (6 bases). Trimming took off 2 bases at V and 4 bases at J, with 11 bases between the two ends. The CDR3 length is 14 residues. The V gene's germline CDR1 is DFQATT and CDR2 SNEGSKA (reference sequence). CDR3 sequence: CSARRVGGTGELFF. The DNA for the CDR3 is TGCAGTGCTAGACGGGTGGGGGGCACCGGGGAGCTGTTTTTT.

This clonotype was observed a handful of times. The J gene is TRBJ2-1, the V gene TRBV20-1; 9 nucleotides agree with TRBD1. In germline, CDR1 is DFQATT, CDR2 SNEGSKA (reference sequence). The junction had 9 bases not matched to a gene; V was cut back by 5 bases and J by 4 bases. The CDR3 sequence is 15 residues long. CDR3 sequence: CSAPAGQGRYNEQFF. Written as DNA, the CDR3 is TGCAGTGCTCCGGCGGGACAGGGCCGGTACAATGAGCAGTTCTTC.

This sequence joins TRBV5-1 and TRBJ2-1; D is unresolved. The V gene lost 4 bases and the J gene lost 2 bases, with 13 bases spanning the gap. The CDR3 totals 15 residues. Germline V lookup: CDR1 SGHRS, CDR2 YFSETQ. CDR3 nucleotides: TGCGCCAGCAGCCCTAGGGATCCAACCTACAATGAGCAGTTCTTC. Protein sequence: CASSPRDPTYNEQFF.

The V and J genes are TRBV7-2 and TRBJ2-7, with D perhaps matching TRBD1 or TRBD2 (5 bases each). In germline, CDR1 is SGHTA, CDR2 FQGNSA. This CDR3 has 16 amino acids. Trimming removed 5 bases from V and 4 bases from J, with 21 bases in between. CDR3 amino acids: CASSNPGGQGRYEQYF. The CDR3 nucleotides read TGTGCCAGCAGCAACCCGGGCGGGCAGGGACGGTACGAGCAGTACTTC.

The chain links TRBV19 to TRBJ2-1, with D maybe TRBD2 (5 bases). The CDR3 is 14 amino acids. V shed 11 bases and J shed 0 bases, with 14 bases lying between them. Per germline, CDR1 LNHDA and CDR2 SQIVND (reference sequence). The CDR3 protein is CAHTGISSYNEQFF. CDR3 DNA: TGTGCCCATACGGGGATTTCCTCCTACAATGAGCAGTTCTTC. Based on the CDR3 plus reference TRBV19 and TRBJ2-1, the full variable domain is DGGITQSPKYLFRKEGQNVTLSCEQNLNHDAMYWYRQDPGQGLRLIYYSQIVNDFQKGDIAEGYSVSREKKESFPLTVTSAQKNPTAFYLCAHTGISSYNEQFFGPGTRLTVL.

V gene TRBV6-5 combines with J gene TRBJ1-6; 9 bases are a match to TRBD1. Germline assignment: CDR1 MNHEY and CDR2 SVGAGI. The CDR3 totals 15 residues. V lost 6 bases to trimming and J lost 7 bases; unmatched junction nucleotides: 7. CDR3 in amino acids: CASSRRDRENSPLHF. The CDR3 nucleotides read TGTGCCAGCAGCCGCCGGGACAGGGAAAATTCACCCCTCCACTTT.

About this clonotype itself: One end of the junction fails to match germline, which may point to a read error. The rearrangement links TRBV6-5 to TRBJ1-1, with a possible D match to TRBD1 (6 bases). CDR3 length: 11 amino acids. Germline-derived CDR1 and CDR2 are MNHEY and SVGAGI. CDR3 sequence: CASRRDTVAFF. The CDR3 nucleotides read TGTGCCAGCAGGAGGGACACTGTAGCTTTCTTT.

This chain connects TRBV6-5 to TRBJ1-5; TRBD1 matches at 7 bases. The germline gives CDR1 MNHEY, CDR2 SVGAGI. V lost 0 bases, J lost 5 bases, and 4 bases stayed unmatched. This CDR3 spans 15 amino acids. The CDR3, as DNA: TGTGCCAGCAGTTACTCGAGACAGGGTTATCAGCCCCAGCATTTT. Translating it yields CASSYSRQGYQPQHF.

This clonotype came up a few times. V and J are TRBV20-1 and TRBJ2-3, with D maybe TRBD2 (5 bases). The germline gives CDR1 DFQATT, CDR2 SNEGSKA (reference sequence). Trimming took 6 bases from V and 11 from J, leaving 18 bases between them. The CDR3 sequence is 12 residues long. CDR3 in amino acids: CSASSAGGEQYF. The CDR3 region has the DNA TGCAGTGCCAGCTCGGCGGGTGGTGAGCAGTATTTT.

Concerning this clonotype: Compared with germline, one end of the junction differs, possibly owing to a read error. The chain employs TRBV3-1 and TRBJ1-2; 9 bases align to TRBD1. CDR1 and CDR2 (germline): LGHDT, YNNKEL (reference sequence). The CDR3 consists of 13 residues. The chain's CDR3 is CTSSKQGAQGYTF. Here the CDR3 DNA reads TGTACCAGCAGCAAACAGGGGGCGCAGGGCTACACCTTC.

The V and J genes are TRBV29-1 and TRBJ2-5; 9 bases line up with TRBD1. Trimming took 7 bases from V and 5 from J; bases not matched to a gene: 11. The CDR3 sequence is 14 residues long. Per germline, CDR1 SQVTM and CDR2 ANQGSEA. CDR3 in DNA: TGCAGCGCTGCTAGGGGACAGGGTGGGGAGACCCAGTACTTC. It codes for CSAARGQGGETQYF.

This clonotype came up a few times. The genes are TRBV11-2 and TRBJ2-1, with D possibly being TRBD1 or TRBD2 (5 bases each). The CDR3 covers 14 residues. The V end was cut by 3 bases, the J end by 7 bases, with 13 bases between. CDR1 is SGHAT and CDR2 is FQNNGV in the germline V gene. DNA of the CDR3: TGTGCCAGCAGCTTGACTCCGGGGCGGAATGAGCAGTTCTTC. This sequence encodes CASSLTPGRNEQFF.

V is TRBV7-9 and J is TRBJ2-1; D perhaps matches TRBD2 (6 bases). The V end lost 5 bases, the J end lost 5 bases, and 13 bases lay between the germline ends. The germline CDR1 and CDR2 sequences are SEHNR and FQNEAQ (reference sequence). The CDR3 sequence is 14 residues long. Here the CDR3 DNA reads TGTGCCAGCAGCCCCGGGACTGGTAACAATGAGCAGTTCTTC. This sequence encodes CASSPGTGNNEQFF.

This chain connects TRBV7-9 to TRBJ2-5; TRBD1 aligns across 7 bases. This CDR3 comprises 15 residues. J was trimmed by 2 bases and V by 5 bases; bases with no gene match: 8. CDR1 is SEHNR, CDR2 FQNEAQ, per germline (reference sequence). CDR3 in amino acids: CASSQRGQTQETQYF. The CDR3 region has the DNA TGTGCCAGCAGCCAAAGGGGACAGACACAAGAGACCCAGTACTTC.

This clonotype turned up a few times. This chain links TRBV4-1 with TRBJ1-1, with D unclear. Per the germline V gene, CDR1 is MGHRA and CDR2 is YSYEKL. With 1 base removed from V and 0 bases from J, the gap between germline ends came to 12 bases. CDR3 length: 16 amino acids. The CDR3 DNA reads as TGCGCCAGCAGCCAAGGTCCAGGTTGGCTGAACACTGAAGCTTTCTTT. The encoded protein is CASSQGPGWLNTEAFF.

J is TRBJ1-2 and V is TRBV29-1, with TRBD1 matching 9 bases. Germline V CDR1 and CDR2: SQVTM, ANQGSEA. The length of the CDR3 is 14 residues. V gave up 7 bases and J gave up 3 bases; unmatched junction bases: 9. CDR3: CSASWGQGHYGYTF. The CDR3, as DNA: TGCAGCGCTTCGTGGGGACAGGGACACTATGGCTACACCTTC.

This clonotype was counted only a few times. The chain joins TRBV7-2 to TRBJ1-5; D remains ambiguous. V lost 2 bases and J lost 4, with 9 bases in between. Germline V gene sequence: CDR1 SGHTA, CDR2 FQGNSA. The length of the CDR3 is 14 residues. DNA of the CDR3: TGTGCCAGCAGCTTAAACCCCGCTAATCAGCCCCAGCATTTT. It encodes CASSLNPANQPQHF.

V gene TRBV24-1 combines with J gene TRBJ2-2; a weak D match, TRBD1 (6 bases). The germline V gene has CDR1 KGHDR and CDR2 SFDVKD. The CDR3 length is 17 residues. The V end lost 3 bases, the J end lost 6 bases, and 19 bases lay between the germline ends. CDR3 coding DNA: TGTGCCACCAGTGATCCACAGGGTGCGAACTTCGCCGGGGAGCTGTTTTTT. Translating gives CATSDPQGANFAGELFF.